This T cell receptor beta chain was recovered during a study of identical twins. A universal primer binding site was introduced by template switching. The final cDNA contained unique molecular identifiers. TCRdb re-analysed the 5' RACE reads in MiXCR, keeping a single row per CDR3 protein. The data hold around 140,000 distinct CDR3 sequences, with around 3.6% observed a single time. CDR3 length: 14 amino acids. The V gene end was trimmed by 4 bases and the J gene end by 2 bases; junction bases not matched to a gene: 5. Germline V gene lookup returns CDR1 LGHNA and CDR2 YSLEER. Study conclusions and caveats: Compared with unrelated sharing, twin-shared out-of-frame alpha sequences had more low-probability sequences. Twins shared beta out-of-frame sequences in excess, but this excess was weaker.

With no exceptions, donors were healthy Caucasians. Ten or more counts support this clonotype. The target antigen is unknown. This rearrangement joins TRBV4-3 to TRBJ2-7, with 7 bases identical to TRBD1. The sample comprised memory T cells sorted from blood. The receptor's source is a man aged 18 to 29 in good health. CDR3 region: CASSLGQETYEQYF. The CDR3 nucleotides are TGCGCCAGCAGCCTAGGACAGGAAACCTACGAGCAGTACTTC.